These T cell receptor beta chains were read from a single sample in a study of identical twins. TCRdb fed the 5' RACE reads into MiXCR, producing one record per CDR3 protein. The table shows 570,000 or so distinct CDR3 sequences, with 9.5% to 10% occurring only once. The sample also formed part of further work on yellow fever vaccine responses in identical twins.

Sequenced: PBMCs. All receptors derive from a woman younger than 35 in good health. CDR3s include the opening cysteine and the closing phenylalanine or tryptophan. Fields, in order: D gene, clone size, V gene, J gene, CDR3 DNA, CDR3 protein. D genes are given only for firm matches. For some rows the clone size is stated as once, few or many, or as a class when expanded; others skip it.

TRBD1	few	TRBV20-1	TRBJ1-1	TGCAGTGCTAGAGATCCAGACAGGGGAAGCGATAGCACTGAAGCTTTCTTT	CSARDPDRGSDSTEAFF
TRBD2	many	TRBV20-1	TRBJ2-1	TGCAGTGCTAGAGGACTAGCGGGCAGCAATGAGCAGTTCTTC	CSARGLAGSNEQFF
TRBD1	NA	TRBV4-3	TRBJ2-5	TGCGCCAGCAGCCAAGGGACAGGGACGCAAGAGACCCAGTACTTC	CASSQGTGTQETQYF
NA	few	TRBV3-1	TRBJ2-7	TGTGCCAGCAGCCAAGCGGGACTGTCAGAATACGAGCAGTACTTC	CASSQAGLSEYEQYF
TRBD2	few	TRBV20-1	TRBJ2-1	TGCAGTGCCGGTGTACCGGGAGGGCCCTACAATGAGCAGTTCTTC	CSAGVPGGPYNEQFF
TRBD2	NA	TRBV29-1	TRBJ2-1	TGCAGCGTTGTCCCTCTTACTAGCGGGGGGCGGGGAGAATTCTTC	CSVVPLTSGGRGEFF
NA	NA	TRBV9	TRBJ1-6	TGTGCCAGCAGCGGCAGGGCTGACTCCTATAATTCACCCCTCCACTTT	CASSGRADSYNSPLHF
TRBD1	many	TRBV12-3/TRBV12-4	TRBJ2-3	TGTGCCAGCAGTCCAAGGGGGCCCAGCACAGATACGCAGTATTTT	CASSPRGPSTDTQYF
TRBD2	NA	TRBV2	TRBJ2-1	TGTGCCAGCTCCGGGACTAGCGATAGGAATGAGCAGTTCTTC	CASSGTSDRNEQFF
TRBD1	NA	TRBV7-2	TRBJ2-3	TGTGCCAGCAGCTTAGGGGGACAGGGCATTCTAGATACGCAGTATTTT	CASSLGGQGILDTQYF
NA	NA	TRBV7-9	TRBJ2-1	TGTGCCAGCAGCCAAGGGGCCCTTAGCGTAGAGCAGTTCTTC	CASSQGALSVEQFF
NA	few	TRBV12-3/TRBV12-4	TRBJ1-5	TGTGCCAGCAGTTTAGCCCTTATGGGGCAGTTTCTCAATCAGCCCCAGCATTTT	CASSLALMGQFLNQPQHF
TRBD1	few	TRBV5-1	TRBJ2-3	TGCGCCAGCAGCAAGGCCTTACAGGGGGAATGGCCAGATACGCAGTATTTT	CASSKALQGEWPDTQYF
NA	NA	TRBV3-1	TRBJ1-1	TGTGCCAGCAGCCCCGAAGGCTGGAACACTGAAGCTTTCTTT	CASSPEGWNTEAFF
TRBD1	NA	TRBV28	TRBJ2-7	TGTGCCAGCCATGACCGGGACAGGTTACCCTCCTACGAGCAGTACTTC	CASHDRDRLPSYEQYF
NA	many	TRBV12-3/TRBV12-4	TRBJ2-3	TGTGCCAGCAGTTTAGGGGCAGGGTTCAGCACAGATACGCAGTATTTT	CASSLGAGFSTDTQYF
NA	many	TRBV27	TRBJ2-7	TGTGCCAGCAGTTCTAGCCTAAGCTCCTACGAGCAGTACTTC	CASSSSLSSYEQYF
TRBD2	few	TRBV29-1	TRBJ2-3	TGCAGCGTCACTAGCGGGAGCACAGATACGCAGTATTTT	CSVTSGSTDTQYF
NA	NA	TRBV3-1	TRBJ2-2	TGTGCCAGCAGCCAAGGGTGGCAGGGGTCAGGGGAGCTGTTTTTT	CASSQGWQGSGELFF
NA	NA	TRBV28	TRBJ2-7	TGTGCCAGCAGTTTCCTTGCTATTACGACAGAAACGAAACCTACTCCCTCGTACGAGCAGTACTTC	CASSFLAITTETKPTPSYEQYF
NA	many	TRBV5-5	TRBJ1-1	TGTGCCAGCAGCCCAACTTCGGCGGTGAACACTGAAGCTTTCTTT	CASSPTSAVNTEAFF
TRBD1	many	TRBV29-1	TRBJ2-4	TGCAGCGTGGCTGGACAGGGTGATAGAAACATTCAGTACTTC	CSVAGQGDRNIQYF
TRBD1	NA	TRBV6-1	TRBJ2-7	TGTGCCACCCCCGGGGACCGGGACAGGGTTTACGAGCAGTACTTC	CATPGDRDRVYEQYF
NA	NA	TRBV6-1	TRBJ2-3	TGTGCCAGCAGTCACGCGGGAAGCACAGATACGCAGTATTTT	CASSHAGSTDTQYF
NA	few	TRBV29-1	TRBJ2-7	TGCAGCGTGATCGCCTGGGGCGAGCAGTACTTC	CSVIAWGEQYF
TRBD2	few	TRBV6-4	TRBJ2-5	TGTGCCAGCAGGGGGACTAGCGGGAGCCAAGAGACCCAGTACTTC	CASRGTSGSQETQYF
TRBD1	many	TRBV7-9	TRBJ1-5	TGTGCCAGCAGCCTACAGGGGGGACCCCAGCATTTT	CASSLQGGPQHF
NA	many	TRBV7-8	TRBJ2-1	TGTGCCAGCAGCTTAGCCAGAGGGCATAATGAGCAGTTCTTC	CASSLARGHNEQFF
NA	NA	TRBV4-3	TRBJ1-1	TGCGCCAGCAGCCACGGTAGGGCTGAAGCTTTCTTT	CASSHGRAEAFF
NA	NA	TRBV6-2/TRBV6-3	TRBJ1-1	TGTGCCAGCAGACGTGGGGACGGAGCCATGAACACTGAAGCTTTCTTT	CASRRGDGAMNTEAFF
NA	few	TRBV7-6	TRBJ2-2	TGTGCCAGTAGCGTTGGGTCGGGCAACACCGGGGAGCTGTTTTTT	CASSVGSGNTGELFF
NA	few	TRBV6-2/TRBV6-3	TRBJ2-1	TGTGCCAGCAGTGTAGTAGGTGAGCAGTTCTTC	CASSVVGEQFF
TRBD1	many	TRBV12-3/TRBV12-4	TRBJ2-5	TGTGCCAGCAGTTACAGGGGATCCCAAGAGACCCAGTACTTC	CASSYRGSQETQYF
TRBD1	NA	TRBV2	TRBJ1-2	TGTGCCAGCAGCGGGACAGTTCCTAACTATGGCTACACCTTC	CASSGTVPNYGYTF
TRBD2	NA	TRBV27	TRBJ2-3	TGTGCCAGCAGGGGCTGGGGTAGCGGGGTGGATACGCAGTATTTT	CASRGWGSGVDTQYF
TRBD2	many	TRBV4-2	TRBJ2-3	TGTGCCAGCAGCGAAGACAACGAAGCGGGGGCAGATACGCAGTATTTT	CASSEDNEAGADTQYF
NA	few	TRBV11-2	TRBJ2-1	TGTGCCAGCAGCATCGCCATCCCTCACTACAATGAGCAGTTCTTC	CASSIAIPHYNEQFF
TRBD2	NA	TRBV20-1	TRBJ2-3	TGCAGTGCTAGAGATCTGGCTAGCGGGAGGGGTACGCAGTATTTT	CSARDLASGRGTQYF
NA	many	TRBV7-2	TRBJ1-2	TGTGCCAGCAGCTCCTTGGTTAACTCCTATGGCTACACCTTC	CASSSLVNSYGYTF
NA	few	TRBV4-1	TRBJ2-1	TGCGCCAGCAGGAATGCTGACAATGAGCAGTTCTTC	CASRNADNEQFF
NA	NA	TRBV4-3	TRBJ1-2	TGCGCCAGCAGCCAAGACGCACAGAATCCCCTCCCCCATGGCTACACCTTC	CASSQDAQNPLPHGYTF
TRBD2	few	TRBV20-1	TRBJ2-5	TGCAGTGCTGGGAGCGGACTAGCGGGATCCCAAGAGACCCAGTACTTC	CSAGSGLAGSQETQYF
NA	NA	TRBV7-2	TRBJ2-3	TGTGCCAGCAGGCTGGGGGGTCCCCCAGATACGCAGTATTTT	CASRLGGPPDTQYF
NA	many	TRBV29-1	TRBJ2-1	TGCAGCGGGCTACTAGGATGGGAGCAGTTCTTC	CSGLLGWEQFF
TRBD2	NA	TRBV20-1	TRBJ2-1	TGCAGTGCCGCGGGACTAATGATCTCCTACAATGAGCAGTTCTTC	CSAAGLMISYNEQFF
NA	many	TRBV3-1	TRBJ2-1	TGTGCCAGCAGCCAGGGCTTCAATGAGCAGTTCTTC	CASSQGFNEQFF
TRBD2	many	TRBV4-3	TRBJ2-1	TGCGCCAGCAGCCAAGGGGCGGGGACTAGCGGATACAATGAGCAGTTCTTC	CASSQGAGTSGYNEQFF
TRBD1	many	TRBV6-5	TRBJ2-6	TGTGCCAGCAGCCGACAGGGCCTCATTCCTAGCTCTGGGGCCAACGTCCTGACTTTC	CASSRQGLIPSSGANVLTF
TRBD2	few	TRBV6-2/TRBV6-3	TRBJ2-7	TGTGCCAGCAGTTACAATCAAGCGCTAGCGGGAGCTTTGTACGAGCAGTACTTC	CASSYNQALAGALYEQYF
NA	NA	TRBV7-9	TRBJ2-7	TGTGCCAGCAGCCCTGGGCTGGGCTGCTACGAGCAGTACTTC	CASSPGLGCYEQYF
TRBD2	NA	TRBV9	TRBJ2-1	TGTGCCAGCAGCGAGGAACCCCTAGCGGTCTACAATGAGCAGTTCTTC	CASSEEPLAVYNEQFF